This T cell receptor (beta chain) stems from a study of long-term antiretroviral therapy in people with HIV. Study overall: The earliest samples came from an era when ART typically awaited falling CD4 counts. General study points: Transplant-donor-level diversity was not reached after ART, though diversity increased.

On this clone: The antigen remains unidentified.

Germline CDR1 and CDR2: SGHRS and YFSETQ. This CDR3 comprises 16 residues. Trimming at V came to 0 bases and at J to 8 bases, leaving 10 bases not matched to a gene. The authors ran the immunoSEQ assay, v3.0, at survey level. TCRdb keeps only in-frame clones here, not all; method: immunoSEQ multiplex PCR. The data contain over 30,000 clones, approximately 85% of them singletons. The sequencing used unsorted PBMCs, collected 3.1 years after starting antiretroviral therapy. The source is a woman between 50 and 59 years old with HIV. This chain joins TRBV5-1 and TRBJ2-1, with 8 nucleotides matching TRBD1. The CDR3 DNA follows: TGCGCCAGCAGCTTGGCTGTATTACCAGGGGGCGATGAGCAGTTCTTC. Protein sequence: CASSLAVLPGGDEQFF.